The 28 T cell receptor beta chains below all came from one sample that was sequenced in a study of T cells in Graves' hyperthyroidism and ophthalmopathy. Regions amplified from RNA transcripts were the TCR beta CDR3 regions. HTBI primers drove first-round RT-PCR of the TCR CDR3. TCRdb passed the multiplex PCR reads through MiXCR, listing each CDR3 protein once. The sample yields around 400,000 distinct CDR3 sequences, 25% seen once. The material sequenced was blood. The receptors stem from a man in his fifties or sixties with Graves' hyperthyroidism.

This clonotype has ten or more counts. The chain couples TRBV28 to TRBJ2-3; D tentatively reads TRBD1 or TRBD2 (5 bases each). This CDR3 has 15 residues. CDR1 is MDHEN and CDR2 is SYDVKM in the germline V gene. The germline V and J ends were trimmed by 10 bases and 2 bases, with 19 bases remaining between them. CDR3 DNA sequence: TGTGCCACGGGTTTTACGGGGCCAGACACAGATACGCAGTATTTT. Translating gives CATGFTGPDTDTQYF.

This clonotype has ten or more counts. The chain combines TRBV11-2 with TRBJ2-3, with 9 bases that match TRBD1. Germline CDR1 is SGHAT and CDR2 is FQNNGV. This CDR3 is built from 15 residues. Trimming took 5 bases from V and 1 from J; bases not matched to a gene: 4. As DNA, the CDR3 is TGTGCCAGCAGCCCCTGGACAGGGGGCACAGATACGCAGTATTTT. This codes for CASSPWTGGTDTQYF.

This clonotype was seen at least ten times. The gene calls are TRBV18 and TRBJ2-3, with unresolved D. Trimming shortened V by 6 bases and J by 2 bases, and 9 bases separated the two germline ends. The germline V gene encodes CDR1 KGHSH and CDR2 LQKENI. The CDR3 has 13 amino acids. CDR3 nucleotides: TGTGCCAGCTCGTCAGATTCCACAGATACGCAGTATTTT. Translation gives CASSSDSTDTQYF.

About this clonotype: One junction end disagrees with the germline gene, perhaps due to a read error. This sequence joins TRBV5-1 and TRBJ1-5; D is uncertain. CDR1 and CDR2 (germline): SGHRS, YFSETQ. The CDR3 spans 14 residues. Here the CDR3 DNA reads TGTGCCAGCAGCGCCCAGGAAGCTAATCAGCCCCAGCATTTT. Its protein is CASSAQEANQPQHF.

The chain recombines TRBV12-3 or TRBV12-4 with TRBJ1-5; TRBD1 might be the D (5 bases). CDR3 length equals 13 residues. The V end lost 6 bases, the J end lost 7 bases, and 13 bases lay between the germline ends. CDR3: CASRGLGEQPQHF. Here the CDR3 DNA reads TGTGCCAGCAGGGGACTGGGGGAGCAGCCCCAGCATTTT.

For the CDR3, the DNA is TGTGCCAGCAGGCAGTCCGGGGGCTTAGCTAACTATGGCTACACCTTC. It yields the protein CASRQSGGLANYGYTF. The chain carries TRBV12-3 or TRBV12-4 and TRBJ1-2, with TRBD1 as a possible D gene (6 bases). Trimming shortened V by 6 bases and J by 0 bases, and 17 bases separated the two germline ends. CDR3 length equals 16 residues.

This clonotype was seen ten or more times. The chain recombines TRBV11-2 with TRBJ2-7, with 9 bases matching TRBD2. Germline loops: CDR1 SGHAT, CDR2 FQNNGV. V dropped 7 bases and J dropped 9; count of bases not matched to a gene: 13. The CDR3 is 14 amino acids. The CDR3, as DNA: TGTGCCAGCAAGCAAGCGGGGGGTGAAGGGCGGCAGTACTTC. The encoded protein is CASKQAGGEGRQYF.

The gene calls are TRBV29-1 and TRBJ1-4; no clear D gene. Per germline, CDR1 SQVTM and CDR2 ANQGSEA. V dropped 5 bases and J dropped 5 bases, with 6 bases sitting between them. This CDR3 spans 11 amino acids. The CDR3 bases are TGCAGCGTTTGGAAAAATGAAAAACTGTTTTTT. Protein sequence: CSVWKNEKLFF.

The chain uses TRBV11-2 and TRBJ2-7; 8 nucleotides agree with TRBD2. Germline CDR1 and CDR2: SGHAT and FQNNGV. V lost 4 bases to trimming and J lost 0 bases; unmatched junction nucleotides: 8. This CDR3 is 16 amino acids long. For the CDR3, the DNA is TGTGCCAGCAGCTCGTGGACTAGCCCAAACTCCTACGAGCAGTACTTC. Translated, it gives CASSSWTSPNSYEQYF. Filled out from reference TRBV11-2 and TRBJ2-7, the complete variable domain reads EAGVAQSPRYKIIEKRQSVAFWCNPISGHATLYWYQQILGQGPKLLIQFQNNGVVDDSQLPKDRFSAERLKGVDSTLKIQPAKLEDSAVYLCASSSWTSPNSYEQYFGPGTRLTVT.

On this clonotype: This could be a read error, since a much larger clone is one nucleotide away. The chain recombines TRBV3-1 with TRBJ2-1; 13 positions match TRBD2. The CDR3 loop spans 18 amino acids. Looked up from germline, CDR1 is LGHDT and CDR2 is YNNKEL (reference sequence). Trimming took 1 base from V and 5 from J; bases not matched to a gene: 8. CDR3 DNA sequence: TGTGCCAGCAGCCAAGGGACTAGCGGGAGAGGAACCCACAATGAGCAGTTCTTC. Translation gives CASSQGTSGRGTHNEQFF.

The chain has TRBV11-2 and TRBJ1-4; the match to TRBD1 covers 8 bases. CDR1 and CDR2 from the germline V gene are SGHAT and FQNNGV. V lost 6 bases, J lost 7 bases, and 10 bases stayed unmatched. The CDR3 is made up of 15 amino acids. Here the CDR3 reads CASSPFNGQGEKLFF. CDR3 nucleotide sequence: TGTGCCAGCAGTCCATTTAACGGACAGGGTGAAAAACTGTTTTTT.

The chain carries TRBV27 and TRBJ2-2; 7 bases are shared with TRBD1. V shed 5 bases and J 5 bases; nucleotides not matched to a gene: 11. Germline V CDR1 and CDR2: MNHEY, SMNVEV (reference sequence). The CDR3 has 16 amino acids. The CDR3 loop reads CASSRQGGKKTGELFF. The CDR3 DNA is TGTGCCAGCAGTCGTCAAGGGGGCAAAAAAACCGGGGAGCTGTTTTTT.

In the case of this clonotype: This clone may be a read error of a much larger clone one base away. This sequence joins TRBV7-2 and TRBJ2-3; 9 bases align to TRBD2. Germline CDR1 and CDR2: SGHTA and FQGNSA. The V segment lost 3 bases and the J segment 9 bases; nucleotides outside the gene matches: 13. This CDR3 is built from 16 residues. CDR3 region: CASSLRPSGVSGTQYF. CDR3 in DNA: TGTGCCAGCAGCTTGAGGCCTAGCGGGGTCTCCGGGACGCAGTATTTT.

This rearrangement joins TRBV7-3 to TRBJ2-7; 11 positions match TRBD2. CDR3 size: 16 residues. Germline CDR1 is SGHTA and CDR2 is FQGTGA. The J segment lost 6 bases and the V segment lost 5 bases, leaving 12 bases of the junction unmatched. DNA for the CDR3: TGTGCCAGCAGCCCAACGGGACTAGCGGAGATCTTCGAGCAGTACTTC. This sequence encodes CASSPTGLAEIFEQYF. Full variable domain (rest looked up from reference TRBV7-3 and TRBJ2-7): GAGVSQTPSNKVTEKGKYVELRCDPISGHTALYWYRQSLGQGPEFLIYFQGTGAADDSGLPNDRFFAVRPEGSVSTLKIQRTERGDSAVYLCASSPTGLAEIFEQYFGPGTRLTVT.

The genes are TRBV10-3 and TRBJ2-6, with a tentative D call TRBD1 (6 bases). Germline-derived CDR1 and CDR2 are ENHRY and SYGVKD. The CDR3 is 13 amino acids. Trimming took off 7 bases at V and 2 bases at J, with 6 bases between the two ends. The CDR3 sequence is CAIKGAGANVLTF. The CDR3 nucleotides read TGTGCCATCAAGGGGGCTGGGGCCAACGTCCTGACTTTC.

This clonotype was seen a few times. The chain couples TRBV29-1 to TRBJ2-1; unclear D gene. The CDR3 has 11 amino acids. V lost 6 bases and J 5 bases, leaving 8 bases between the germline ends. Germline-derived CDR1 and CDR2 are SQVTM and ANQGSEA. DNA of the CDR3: TGCAGCGTCGCCGCTAACAATGAGCAGTTCTTC. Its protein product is CSVAANNEQFF.

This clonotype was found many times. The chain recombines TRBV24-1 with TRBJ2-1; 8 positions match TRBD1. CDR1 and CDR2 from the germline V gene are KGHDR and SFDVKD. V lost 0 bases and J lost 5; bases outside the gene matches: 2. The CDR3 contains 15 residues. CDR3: CATSDLGTGNNEQFF. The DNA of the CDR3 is TGTGCCACCAGTGATTTGGGGACAGGTAACAATGAGCAGTTCTTC.

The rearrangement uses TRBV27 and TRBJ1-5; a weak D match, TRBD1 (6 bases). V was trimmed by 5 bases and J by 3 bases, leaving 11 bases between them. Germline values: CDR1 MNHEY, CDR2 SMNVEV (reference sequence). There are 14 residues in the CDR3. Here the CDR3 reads CASSPTGVNQPQHF. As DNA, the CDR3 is TGTGCCAGCAGTCCGACAGGCGTCAATCAGCCCCAGCATTTT.

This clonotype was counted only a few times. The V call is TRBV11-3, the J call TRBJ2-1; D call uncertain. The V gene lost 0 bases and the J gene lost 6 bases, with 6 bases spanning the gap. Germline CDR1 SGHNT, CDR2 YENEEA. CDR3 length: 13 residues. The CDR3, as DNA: TGTGCCAGCAGCTTAGAAGTTAGCAATGAGCAGTTCTTC. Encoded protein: CASSLEVSNEQFF.

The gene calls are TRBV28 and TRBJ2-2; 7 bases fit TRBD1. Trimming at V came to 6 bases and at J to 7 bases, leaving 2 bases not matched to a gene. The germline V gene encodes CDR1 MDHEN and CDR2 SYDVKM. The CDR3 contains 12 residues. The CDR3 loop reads CASRTGFGELFF. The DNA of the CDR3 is TGTGCCAGCAGGACAGGGTTCGGGGAGCTGTTTTTT.

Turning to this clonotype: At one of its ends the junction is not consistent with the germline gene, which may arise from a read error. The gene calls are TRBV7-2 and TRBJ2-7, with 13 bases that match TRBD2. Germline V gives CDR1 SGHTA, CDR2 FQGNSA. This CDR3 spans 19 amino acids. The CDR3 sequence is CASSRAQTSGRTLSYEQYF. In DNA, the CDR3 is TGCGCCAGCAGCCGAGCACAGACTAGCGGGAGGACCCTCTCCTACGAGCAGTACTTC.

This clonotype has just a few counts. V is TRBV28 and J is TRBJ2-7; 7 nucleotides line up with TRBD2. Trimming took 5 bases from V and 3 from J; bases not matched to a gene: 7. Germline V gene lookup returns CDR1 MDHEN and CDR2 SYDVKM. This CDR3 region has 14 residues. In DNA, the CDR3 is TGTGCCAGCAGTCCTGGGGCGGGGGACTACGAGCAGTACTTC. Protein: CASSPGAGDYEQYF.

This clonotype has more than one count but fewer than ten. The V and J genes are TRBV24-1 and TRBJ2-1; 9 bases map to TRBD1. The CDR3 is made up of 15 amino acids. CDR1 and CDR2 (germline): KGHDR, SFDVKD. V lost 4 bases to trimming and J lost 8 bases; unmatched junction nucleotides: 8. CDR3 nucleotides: TGTGCCACCAGTGACACCCGGACAGGGGTAGATGAGCAGTTCTTC. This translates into CATSDTRTGVDEQFF.

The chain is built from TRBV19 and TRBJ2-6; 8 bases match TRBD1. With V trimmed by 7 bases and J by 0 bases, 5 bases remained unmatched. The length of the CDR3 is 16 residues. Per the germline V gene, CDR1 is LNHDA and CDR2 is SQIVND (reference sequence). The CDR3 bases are TGTGCCAGTACAACAGGGGGTCCCTCTGGGGCCAACGTCCTGACTTTC. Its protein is CASTTGGPSGANVLTF.

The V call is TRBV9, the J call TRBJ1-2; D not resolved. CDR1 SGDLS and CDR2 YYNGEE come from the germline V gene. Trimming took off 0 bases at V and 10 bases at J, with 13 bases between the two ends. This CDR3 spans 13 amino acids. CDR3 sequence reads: CASSVGDRGDYTF. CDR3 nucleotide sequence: TGTGCCAGCAGCGTAGGAGATCGGGGTGACTACACCTTC.

CDR3 residues: CASSQTGGFTGNTIYF. As DNA, the CDR3 is TGTGCCAGCAGTCAGACAGGGGGATTTACTGGAAACACCATATATTTT. The chain recombines TRBV6-2 or TRBV6-3 with TRBJ1-3, with 9 bases aligning to TRBD1. Germline lookup yields CDR1 MNHEY and CDR2 SVGEGT. The V and J ends lost 5 bases and 2 bases, in that order; junction bases with no gene match: 7. This CDR3 has 16 residues.

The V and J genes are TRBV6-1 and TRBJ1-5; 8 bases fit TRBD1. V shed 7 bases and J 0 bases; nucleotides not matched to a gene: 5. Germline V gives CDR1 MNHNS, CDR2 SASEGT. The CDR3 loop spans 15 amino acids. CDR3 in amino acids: CASNRDRGSNQPQHF. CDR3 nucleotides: TGTGCCAGCAATCGAGACAGGGGTAGCAATCAGCCCCAGCATTTT.

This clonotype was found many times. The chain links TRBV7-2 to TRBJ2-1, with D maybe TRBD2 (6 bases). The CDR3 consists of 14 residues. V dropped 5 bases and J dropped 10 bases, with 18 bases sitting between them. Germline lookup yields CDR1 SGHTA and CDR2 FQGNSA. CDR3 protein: CASSLSRLVHEQFF. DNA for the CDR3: TGTGCCAGCAGCCTATCCCGACTAGTACACGAGCAGTTCTTC.